One and the same sample provided the 18 T cell receptor beta chains below, sequenced in a study of human T cells and chemical hapten exposure. Time point here: healthy volunteer bleed at 2 weeks. Sequencing started from total RNA isolated from unfractionated whole blood. One entry per CDR3 protein results from TCRdb running MiXCR on the RACE reads. This sample yields 130,000 or so distinct CDR3 sequences, of which about 8.2% are seen a single time; roughly 2% belongs to the top ten. Sequenced: whole blood. All receptors come from a male donor in good health. Some clones in this sample may be carry-over from other donors' samples.

A few counts support this clonotype. The chain links TRBV6-1 to TRBJ2-3; 8 nucleotides line up with TRBD2. V shed 3 bases and J 2 bases; nucleotides not matched to a gene: 4. This CDR3 has 15 amino acids. Germline CDR1 is MNHNS and CDR2 is SASEGT. The CDR3 coding sequence is TGTGCCAGCAGTGACGGGGGGGCACACACAGATACGCAGTATTTT. Translated: CASSDGGAHTDTQYF.

This clonotype occurred many times. V is TRBV5-1 and J is TRBJ2-7; D assignment may be TRBD1 or TRBD2 (5 bases each). The CDR3 sequence is 13 residues long. CDR1 and CDR2 from the germline V gene are SGHRS and YFSETQ. Trimming removed 4 bases from V and 3 bases from J, with 11 bases in between. The CDR3 DNA is TGCGCCAGCAGCACCGGGACGGTCTACGAGCAGTACTTC. Protein product: CASSTGTVYEQYF.

This clonotype has ten or more counts. The gene calls are TRBV12-3 or TRBV12-4 and TRBJ2-1, with 11 bases aligning to TRBD2. The CDR3 has 17 residues. V trimming: 2 bases; J trimming: 6 bases; junction bases outside the gene matches: 9. CDR3 DNA sequence: TGTGCCAGCAGTTTATTTTGGGGTAGCGGGGGGGCCAATGAGCAGTTCTTC. It specifies CASSLFWGSGGANEQFF.

This clonotype showed up many times. The chain is built from TRBV5-1 and TRBJ2-5; TRBD1 aligns across 7 bases. The CDR3 runs 14 residues. Germline V CDR1 and CDR2: SGHRS, YFSETQ. After removal of 3 bases from V and 0 bases from J, the junction contained 2 bases not matched to a gene. The CDR3 bases are TGCGCCAGCAGCTCGGACAGGTACCAAGAGACCCAGTACTTC. It encodes CASSSDRYQETQYF.

This clonotype turned up a few times. The gene calls are TRBV10-3 and TRBJ1-5, with D possibly being TRBD1 (6 bases). V lost 6 bases and J 4 bases, leaving 16 bases between the germline ends. Germline assignment: CDR1 ENHRY and CDR2 SYGVKD. The CDR3 is 15 residues long. CDR3 region: CAIRRGPGENQPQHF. The DNA for the CDR3 is TGTGCCATCAGAAGAGGGCCAGGGGAGAATCAGCCCCAGCATTTT.

At least ten counts were recorded for this clonotype. The chain has TRBV15 and TRBJ2-3; 9 bases match TRBD1. The V gene's germline CDR1 is LNHNV and CDR2 YYDKDF (reference sequence). This CDR3 has 15 amino acids. The J segment lost 8 bases and the V segment lost 5 bases, leaving 11 bases of the junction unmatched. The CDR3 loop is CATSSSTGGGGTQYF. The CDR3 DNA sequence: TGTGCCACCAGCTCATCTACAGGGGGCGGGGGTACGCAGTATTTT.

The rearrangement uses TRBV4-1 and TRBJ2-7, with 7 bases matching TRBD1. CDR1 MGHRA and CDR2 YSYEKL come from the germline V gene. J was trimmed by 3 bases and V by 1 base; bases with no gene match: 3. This CDR3 is built from 14 residues. This CDR3 is CASSQVAGGYEQYF. CDR3 bases: TGCGCCAGCAGCCAAGTGGCAGGGGGCTACGAGCAGTACTTC.

This clonotype was counted at least ten times. The J gene is TRBJ2-7, the V gene TRBV25-1; 12 bases fit TRBD2. The CDR3 totals 18 residues. The germline gives CDR1 MGHDK, CDR2 SYGVNS. V was clipped by 4 bases and J by 7 bases; unmatched bases: 17. CDR3 sequence reads: CASSGRPRTSGTGWEQYF. The DNA of the CDR3 is TGTGCCAGCAGTGGGCGACCACGGACTAGCGGGACGGGATGGGAGCAGTACTTC.

The sample holds many counts of this clonotype. The V and J genes are TRBV18 and TRBJ2-3; D possibly corresponds to TRBD2 (5 bases). The CDR3 spans 19 residues. Trimming stripped 0 bases from V and 5 bases from J, with 24 bases between. Looked up from germline, CDR1 is KGHSH and CDR2 is LQKENI. CDR3 coding DNA: TGTGCCAGCTCACCACCGGGATTGGCTTCTACTAGGGCGGTAGATACGCAGTATTTT. Encoded protein: CASSPPGLASTRAVDTQYF.

This clonotype was counted a few times. The chain combines TRBV5-1 with TRBJ2-1; TRBD2 might be the D (6 bases). Trimming left V 1 base short and J 3 bases short, with 11 bases between. Germline V gene sequence: CDR1 SGHRS, CDR2 YFSETQ. CDR3 length: 15 amino acids. In DNA, the CDR3 is TGCGCCAGCAGCTTGTCAGCGGGCCGCTACAATGAGCAGTTCTTC. Translating it yields CASSLSAGRYNEQFF.

The genes are TRBV2 and TRBJ2-1; 8 bases match TRBD2. Germline V gives CDR1 SNHLY, CDR2 FYNNEI. The V and J ends lost 5 bases and 5 bases, in that order; junction bases with no gene match: 17. The CDR3 runs to 18 residues. CDR3 in amino acids: CASSPFLGRLAQNNEQFF. In nucleotides, the CDR3 is TGTGCCAGCAGTCCTTTCCTGGGACGACTAGCGCAAAACAATGAGCAGTTCTTC.

The chain recombines TRBV20-1 with TRBJ1-1; the D is unclear. The V gene's germline CDR1 is DFQATT and CDR2 SNEGSKA (reference sequence). The CDR3 sequence is 13 residues long. With 0 bases removed from V and 4 bases from J, the gap between germline ends came to 9 bases. CDR3 DNA: TGCAGTGCTAGAGAACCGCCTGGCACTGAAGCTTTCTTT. Its protein product is CSAREPPGTEAFF.

This clonotype has ten or more counts. The gene calls are TRBV14 and TRBJ2-1; D gene ambiguous. CDR3 length: 14 amino acids. Trimming shortened V by 1 base and J by 10 bases, and 14 bases separated the two germline ends. Germline lookup yields CDR1 SGHDN and CDR2 FVKESK. CDR3 region: CASSQGSGPREQFF. For the CDR3, the DNA is TGTGCCAGCAGCCAAGGAAGTGGGCCGAGGGAGCAGTTCTTC.

This clonotype was recorded at least ten times. This chain joins TRBV10-3 and TRBJ1-4; perhaps TRBD1 as D (5 bases). Germline lookup yields CDR1 ENHRY and CDR2 SYGVKD. The CDR3 covers 14 residues. The V gene lost 6 bases and the J gene lost 4 bases, with 12 bases spanning the gap. CDR3 protein: CAISPRDGNEKLFF. In DNA form, the CDR3 reads TGTGCCATCAGCCCCCGGGACGGTAATGAAAAACTGTTTTTT.

This clonotype has only a few counts. The rearrangement joins TRBV19 to TRBJ1-4, with TRBD1 as a possible D gene (5 bases). V was pared by 3 bases and J by 6 bases, with 11 bases between. CDR3 length: 14 amino acids. Germline V gives CDR1 LNHDA, CDR2 SQIVND (reference sequence). CDR3 sequence: CASSMSRVDEKLFF. The CDR3 nucleotides read TGTGCCAGTAGTATGTCCAGGGTCGATGAAAAACTGTTTTTT.

This clonotype was found many times. The CDR3 reads CASSTGISSEQYF. Here the CDR3 DNA reads TGTGCCAGCAGCACAGGGATTTCGTCCGAGCAGTACTTC. The chain is built from TRBV27 and TRBJ2-7; D is possibly TRBD1 (6 bases). The CDR3 sequence is 13 residues long. V was shortened by 6 bases and J by 6 bases, with 15 bases between the two germline ends. The germline V gene has CDR1 MNHEY and CDR2 SMNVEV (reference sequence).

This clonotype was found many times. The V and J genes are TRBV6-6 and TRBJ1-5, with unresolved D. Germline loops: CDR1 MNHNY, CDR2 SVGAGI (reference sequence). Trimming left V 0 bases short and J 10 bases short, with 1 base between. The CDR3 has 10 residues. The CDR3 loop reads CASSYSPQHF. CDR3 DNA: TGTGCCAGCAGTTACTCCCCCCAGCATTTT.

This clonotype was detected only a few times. This chain joins TRBV7-6 and TRBJ2-3, with 10 positions matching TRBD2. The CDR3 has 19 residues. Per the germline V gene, CDR1 is SGHVS and CDR2 is FNYEAQ. The V and J ends lost 5 bases and 0 bases, in that order; junction bases with no gene match: 14. The CDR3 is CASSLPGRTSGESTDTQYF. CDR3 nucleotides: TGTGCCAGCAGCCTTCCGGGGCGGACTAGCGGAGAGAGCACAGATACGCAGTATTTT.